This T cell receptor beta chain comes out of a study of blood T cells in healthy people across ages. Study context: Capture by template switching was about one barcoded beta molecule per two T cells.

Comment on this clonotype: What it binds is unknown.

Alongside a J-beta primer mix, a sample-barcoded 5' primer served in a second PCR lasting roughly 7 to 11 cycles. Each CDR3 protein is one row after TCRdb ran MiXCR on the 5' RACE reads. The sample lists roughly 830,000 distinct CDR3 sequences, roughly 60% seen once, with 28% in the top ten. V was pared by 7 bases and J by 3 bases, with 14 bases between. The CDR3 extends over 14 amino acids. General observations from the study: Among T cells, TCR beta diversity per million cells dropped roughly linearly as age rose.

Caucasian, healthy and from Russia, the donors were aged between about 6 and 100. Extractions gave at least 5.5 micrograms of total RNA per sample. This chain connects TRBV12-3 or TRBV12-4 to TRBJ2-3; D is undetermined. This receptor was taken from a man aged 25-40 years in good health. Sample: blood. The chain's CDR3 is CASTPWVGTDTQYF. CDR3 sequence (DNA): TGTGCCAGCACGCCGTGGGTAGGAACAGATACGCAGTATTTT.